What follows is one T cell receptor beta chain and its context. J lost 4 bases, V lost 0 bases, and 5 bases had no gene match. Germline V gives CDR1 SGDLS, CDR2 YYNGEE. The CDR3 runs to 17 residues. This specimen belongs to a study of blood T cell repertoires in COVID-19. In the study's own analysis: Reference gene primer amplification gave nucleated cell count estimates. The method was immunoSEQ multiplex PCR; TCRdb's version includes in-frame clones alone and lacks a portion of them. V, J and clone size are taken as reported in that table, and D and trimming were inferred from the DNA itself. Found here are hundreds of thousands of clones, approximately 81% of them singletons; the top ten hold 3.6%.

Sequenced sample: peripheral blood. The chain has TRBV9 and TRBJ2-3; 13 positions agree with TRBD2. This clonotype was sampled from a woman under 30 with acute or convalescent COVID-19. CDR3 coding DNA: TGTGCCAGCAGCGTAGAGGGACTAGCGGGATGGGCAGATACGCAGTATTTT. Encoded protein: CASSVEGLAGWADTQYF. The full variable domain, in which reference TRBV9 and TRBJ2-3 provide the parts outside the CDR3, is DSGVTQTPKHLITATGQRVTLRCSPRSGDLSVYWYQQSLDQGLQFLIQYYNGEERAKGNILERFSAQQFPDLHSELNLSSLELGDSALYFCASSVEGLAGWADTQYFGPGTRLTVL.